Shown below are 32 T cell receptor beta chains from a single sample sequenced in a study of CD8 T cells in ankylosing spondylitis. Each CDR3 protein gets one entry after TCRdb re-called the 5' RACE reads with MiXCR. The sample contains about 220,000 distinct CDR3 sequences, 7.3% of which appear only once. Their antigen targets remain unknown. Study findings and constraints: Apparently characteristic of ankylosing spondylitis blood was a TCR beta motif (roughly eight highly homologous variants).

The sample comprised blood, either unsorted or a sorted T cell fraction (not recorded which). Receptors were obtained from a male donor with ankylosing spondylitis.

The chain couples TRBV11-3 to TRBJ2-5, with D unresolved. The V gene lost 5 bases and the J gene lost 3 bases, with 13 bases spanning the gap. The CDR3 runs to 14 residues. Germline V CDR1 and CDR2: SGHNT, YENEEA. The DNA for the CDR3 is TGTGCCAGCAGCCCCCAAGGAAGAGAAGAGACCCAGTACTTC. It yields the protein CASSPQGREETQYF.

At least ten counts were recorded for this clonotype. The rearrangement uses TRBV27 and TRBJ2-1, with TRBD2 matching 10 bases. V trimming: 3 bases; J trimming: 6 bases; junction bases outside the gene matches: 5. CDR1 MNHEY and CDR2 SMNVEV come from the germline V gene (reference sequence). The CDR3 contains 15 residues. The CDR3 DNA follows: TGTGCCAGCAGTTTGTCTAGCGGGAGAGTCAATGAGCAGTTCTTC. Amino acid sequence: CASSLSSGRVNEQFF.

CDR3 DNA sequence: TGTGCCAGCAGCCCTACGATGAGCAATCAGCCCCAGCATTTT. Its translation: CASSPTMSNQPQHF. This chain connects TRBV11-2 to TRBJ1-5, with no clear D. The CDR3 has 14 residues. Trimming left V 5 bases short and J 1 base short, with 9 bases between. Germline V gene sequence: CDR1 SGHAT, CDR2 FQNNGV.

At least ten counts were recorded for this clonotype. The chain joins TRBV18 to TRBJ2-1; 8 nucleotides line up with TRBD1. V gave up 6 bases and J gave up 7 bases; unmatched junction bases: 5. The CDR3 loop spans 13 amino acids. Germline CDR1 KGHSH, CDR2 LQKENI. The CDR3 loop reads CASSSQGANEQFF. In DNA form, the CDR3 reads TGTGCCAGCTCGAGCCAGGGGGCTAATGAGCAGTTCTTC. The variable domain in full, with the rest retrieved from reference TRBV18 and TRBJ2-1, is NAGVMQNPRHLVRRRGQEARLRCSPMKGHSHVYWYRQLPEEGLKFMVYLQKENIIDESGMPKERFSAEFPKEGPSILRIQQVVRGDSAAYFCASSSQGANEQFFGPGTRLTVL.

This clonotype was observed at least ten times. The V call is TRBV5-1, the J call TRBJ2-7; maybe TRBD1 (6 bases). Trimming left V 0 bases short and J 0 bases short, with 13 bases between. The length of the CDR3 is 16 residues. Germline CDR1 SGHRS, CDR2 YFSETQ. CDR3 loop: CASSLERQASSYEQYF. The CDR3 coding sequence is TGCGCCAGCAGCTTGGAGAGACAGGCGAGCTCCTACGAGCAGTACTTC.

There are many counts of this clonotype. This rearrangement joins TRBV7-9 to TRBJ2-1; 9 nucleotides agree with TRBD1. Per the germline V gene, CDR1 is SEHNR and CDR2 is FQNEAQ (reference sequence). V gave up 6 bases and J gave up 1 base; unmatched junction bases: 4. This CDR3 contains 15 residues. Written as DNA, the CDR3 is TGTGCCAGCAGGATGGACAGGGGATCCTACAATGAGCAGTTCTTC. It yields the protein CASRMDRGSYNEQFF.

In this sample, this clonotype turned up many times. The chain has TRBV27 and TRBJ2-7; D gene uncertain. Germline V gives CDR1 MNHEY, CDR2 SMNVEV (reference sequence). This CDR3 contains 14 residues. Between the trimmed V and J ends, which lost 3 bases and 2 bases, there was a span of 11 bases. CDR3 bases: TGTGCCAGCAGTTTCTCGGCAGTTACCTACGAGCAGTACTTC. It is translated as CASSFSAVTYEQYF.

This clonotype has just a few counts. The chain employs TRBV28 and TRBJ2-7; 7 bases align to TRBD1. The germline V gene has CDR1 MDHEN and CDR2 SYDVKM. Germline trimming cut 5 bases from V and 3 bases from J; bases unmatched to any gene: 16. This CDR3 has 17 residues. DNA of the CDR3: TGTGCCAGCAGTCCCCTCTTTTTCGGGACAGTAGACTACGAGCAGTACTTC. Its protein is CASSPLFFGTVDYEQYF.

This clonotype came up many times. This chain links TRBV12-3 or TRBV12-4 with TRBJ2-5; possibly TRBD1 for D (6 bases). The CDR3 covers 15 residues. Trimming removed 3 bases from V and 2 bases from J, with 13 bases in between. CDR3 DNA sequence: TGTGCCAGCAGTTTCAGGGGAGATGGGCAAGAGACCCAGTACTTC. This gives the protein CASSFRGDGQETQYF.

This clonotype came up many times. The chain joins TRBV15 to TRBJ1-6, with no clear D. Trimming took off 6 bases at V and 7 bases at J, with 16 bases between the two ends. CDR1 is LNHNV and CDR2 is YYDKDF in the germline V gene (reference sequence). This CDR3 contains 15 residues. The CDR3 DNA reads as TGTGCCACCAGTCTGACTAGAGGGTCCAATTCACCCCTCCACTTT. Protein sequence: CATSLTRGSNSPLHF.

This clonotype was counted a few times. The J gene is TRBJ2-7, the V gene TRBV10-3; TRBD1 agrees at 7 bases. The trim removed 4 bases at V and 4 bases at J, leaving 13 bases unmatched. The CDR3 runs to 16 residues. CDR1 and CDR2 (germline): ENHRY, SYGVKD. CDR3 nucleotide sequence: TGTGCCATCAGTGCCGTGAGTCCCGACAGGGAGTACGAGCAGTACTTC. Translated: CAISAVSPDREYEQYF.

This clonotype appeared a few times. This sequence joins TRBV30 and TRBJ2-2; no reliable D call. The ends were cut back, 6 bases at V and 4 bases at J, with 9 bases in the middle. The germline V gene has CDR1 GTSNPN and CDR2 SVGIG (reference sequence). The CDR3 spans 12 residues. This chain's CDR3 is CACSPGTGELFF. The DNA for the CDR3 is TGTGCCTGCTCCCCCGGCACCGGGGAGCTGTTTTTT.

Ten or more counts support this clonotype. CDR3 protein: CASSGGRATGEAFF. The CDR3 coding sequence is TGTGCCAGCAGCGGGGGACGGGCCACCGGCGAAGCTTTCTTT. The chain combines TRBV9 with TRBJ1-1; perhaps TRBD1 as D (5 bases). The CDR3 is made up of 14 amino acids. V was cut by 3 bases and J by 8 bases, with 17 bases left in between. CDR1 is SGDLS, CDR2 YYNGEE, per germline.

As regards this clonotype: This clone may be a read error of a much larger clone one base away. V and J are TRBV5-1 and TRBJ2-1, with TRBD2 matching 9 bases. The CDR3 runs 11 residues. Per the germline V gene, CDR1 is SGHRS and CDR2 is YFSETQ. In nucleotides, the CDR3 is TGCGTCAGCAGTACTAGCGGGCAGCAGTTCTTC. Encoded protein: CVSSTSGQQFF.

This clonotype was seen at least ten times. The chain combines TRBV9 with TRBJ2-1; 10 bases fit TRBD2. The CDR3 contains 17 residues. In germline, CDR1 is SGDLS, CDR2 YYNGEE. Losses at the gene ends were 0 bases for V and 1 base for J; bases not matched to a gene: 4. CDR3 sequence reads: CASSVAPSGGSYNEQFF. The CDR3 DNA follows: TGTGCCAGCAGCGTAGCCCCTAGCGGGGGTTCCTACAATGAGCAGTTCTTC.

Ten or more counts support this clonotype. This chain joins TRBV5-6 and TRBJ1-1; D perhaps matches TRBD1 (6 bases). V was cut by 5 bases and J by 2 bases, with 13 bases left in between. The CDR3 covers 14 residues. CDR1 is SGHDT, CDR2 YYEEEE, per germline. The CDR3: CASRQGQRNTEAFF. As DNA, the CDR3 is TGTGCCAGCAGACAAGGACAGAGAAACACTGAAGCTTTCTTT.

This clonotype was seen many times. The chain couples TRBV2 to TRBJ2-1; 8 bases line up with TRBD1. The J segment lost 4 bases and the V segment lost 4 bases, leaving 9 bases of the junction unmatched. The CDR3 covers 16 residues. Germline V CDR1 and CDR2: SNHLY, FYNNEI. The CDR3 DNA follows: TGTGCCAGCAGTGGACCCGGACAGGGATCTTACAATGAGCAGTTCTTC. This encodes CASSGPGQGSYNEQFF.

This clonotype showed up many times. The chain carries TRBV20-1 and TRBJ2-7; D might be TRBD1 or TRBD2, each matching 6 bases. In germline, CDR1 is DFQATT, CDR2 SNEGSKA (reference sequence). The CDR3 is 15 amino acids. Trimming removed 0 bases at V and 3 bases at J, with 15 bases between. Here the CDR3 reads CSARDRGPKGYEQYF. CDR3 coding DNA: TGCAGTGCTAGAGATCGGGGGCCCAAAGGCTACGAGCAGTACTTC.

This clonotype was found many times. V is TRBV7-9 and J is TRBJ1-1, with D tentatively TRBD1 (5 bases). CDR1 SEHNR and CDR2 FQNEAQ come from the germline V gene (reference sequence). The CDR3 sequence is 17 residues long. Trimming stripped 0 bases from V and 1 base from J, with 15 bases between. This chain's CDR3 is CASSLAPQGGRNTEAFF. The CDR3 nucleotides read TGTGCCAGCAGCTTAGCGCCCCAGGGTGGTAGGAACACTGAAGCTTTCTTT.

The chain carries TRBV11-2 and TRBJ2-3; a possible D gene is TRBD1 (6 bases). Trimming pared 1 base from V and 2 bases from J, leaving 10 bases between. Per germline, CDR1 SGHAT and CDR2 FQNNGV. CDR3 size: 15 residues. CDR3 sequence reads: CASSLVPGDTDTQYF. The DNA for the CDR3 is TGTGCCAGCAGCTTAGTACCAGGGGACACAGATACGCAGTATTTT.

Many counts were recorded for this clonotype. The genes are TRBV12-3 or TRBV12-4 and TRBJ1-2; 7 bases are a match to TRBD1. The CDR3 spans 14 residues. J lost 4 bases, V lost 5 bases, and 7 bases had no gene match. CDR3 sequence (DNA): TGTGCCAGCAGTCGGGACAGACGTATCTATGGCTACACCTTC. Protein: CASSRDRRIYGYTF.

This clonotype has ten or more counts. The gene calls are TRBV15 and TRBJ1-3; D remains unclear. CDR1 is LNHNV, CDR2 YYDKDF, per germline (reference sequence). The CDR3 has 16 amino acids. V lost 3 bases to trimming and J lost 1 base, with 13 bases between them. DNA for the CDR3: TGTGCCACCAGCAGGGGAGCCGCGAGTTCTGGAAACACCATATATTTT. Translated: CATSRGAASSGNTIYF.

This clonotype was detected many times. V gene TRBV7-8 combines with J gene TRBJ1-2, with D possibly matching TRBD1 (6 bases). Trimming removed 5 bases from V and 5 bases from J, with 12 bases in between. The CDR3 loop spans 13 amino acids. Germline CDR1 is SGHVS and CDR2 is FQNEAQ. The CDR3 nucleotides are TGTGCCAGCAGCCTCAGGGGCGCGTATGGCTACACCTTC. Encoded protein: CASSLRGAYGYTF.

This clonotype was counted at least ten times. The V and J genes are TRBV25-1 and TRBJ2-5; D is ambiguous. The ends were cut back, 7 bases at V and 4 bases at J, with 19 bases in the middle. Looked up from germline, CDR1 is MGHDK and CDR2 is SYGVNS. This CDR3 comprises 15 residues. CDR3 bases: TGTGCCAGCACCGAGAATCCAGGCCACCTAGAGACCCAGTACTTC. Encoded protein: CASTENPGHLETQYF.

This clonotype was counted ten times or more. This chain links TRBV7-9 with TRBJ2-5; 7 bases align to TRBD2. Germline V lookup: CDR1 SEHNR, CDR2 FQNEAQ (reference sequence). The V gene end was trimmed by 6 bases and the J gene end by 7 bases; junction bases not matched to a gene: 8. The CDR3 is made up of 13 amino acids. CDR3 in DNA: TGTGCCAGCAGGGATAGCGGGCCTGGGACCCAGTACTTC. Its protein product is CASRDSGPGTQYF.

This chain links TRBV20-1 with TRBJ2-5, with 8 bases aligning to TRBD1. The germline gives CDR1 DFQATT, CDR2 SNEGSKA (reference sequence). The V and J ends lost 3 bases and 3 bases, in that order; junction bases with no gene match: 6. The CDR3 is 14 residues long. CDR3 region: CSARTGEPEETQYF. Here the CDR3 DNA reads TGCAGTGCTAGGACAGGGGAACCTGAAGAGACCCAGTACTTC.

The table lists this clonotype with many counts. The V gene is TRBV6-2 or TRBV6-3, the J gene TRBJ1-5; no definite D call. CDR3 length equals 15 residues. V dropped 6 bases and J dropped 6 bases, with 18 bases sitting between them. Germline CDR1 reads MNHEY; CDR2 reads SVGEGT. As DNA, the CDR3 is TGTGCCAGCAGCTCGTCAGTGGGGTTGACTCAGCCCCAGCATTTT. As protein: CASSSSVGLTQPQHF.

The rearrangement joins TRBV29-1 to TRBJ2-7; 9 bases fit TRBD1. Trimming took 6 bases from V and 4 from J; bases not matched to a gene: 7. CDR1 is SQVTM, CDR2 ANQGSEA, per germline. CDR3 length equals 13 residues. The CDR3 nucleotides are TGCAGCGTGACCGGGACAGGGAATTACGAGCAGTACTTC. Translating gives CSVTGTGNYEQYF.

This clonotype appeared many times. V is TRBV5-1 and J is TRBJ2-3, with unresolved D. The germline V and J ends were trimmed by 3 bases and 2 bases, with 10 bases remaining between them. This CDR3 has 14 amino acids. CDR1 is SGHRS and CDR2 is YFSETQ in the germline V gene. The CDR3 loop is CASSSRATTDTQYF. CDR3 DNA: TGCGCCAGCAGCTCCCGGGCCACCACAGATACGCAGTATTTT.

This clonotype was observed many times. The chain joins TRBV7-8 to TRBJ2-7; TRBD1 aligns across 8 bases. This CDR3 comprises 14 residues. V was pared by 2 bases and J by 1 base, with 1 base of the junction left unmatched. Germline V lookup: CDR1 SGHVS, CDR2 FQNEAQ. The CDR3 DNA is TGTGCCAGCAGCTTATGGACAGGGTCCTACGAGCAGTACTTC. It translates to CASSLWTGSYEQYF.

This clonotype came up a few times. V gene TRBV6-2 or TRBV6-3 combines with J gene TRBJ2-3; D unresolved. CDR1 is MNHEY, CDR2 SVGEGT, per germline. The V end lost 2 bases, the J end lost 2 bases, and 11 bases lay between the germline ends. This CDR3 spans 15 amino acids. The CDR3 bases are TGTGCCAGCAGTTACAGTGGCTTCCTCACAGATACGCAGTATTTT. Encoded protein: CASSYSGFLTDTQYF.

This clonotype showed up many times. CDR3 in amino acids: CASSGTTYNEQFF. CDR3 coding DNA: TGCGCCAGCAGTGGAACTACCTACAATGAGCAGTTCTTC. The V and J genes are TRBV10-1 and TRBJ2-1; D gene ambiguous. The CDR3 has 13 amino acids. CDR1 is WNHNN and CDR2 is SYGVQD in the germline V gene (reference sequence). V gave up 4 bases and J gave up 2 bases, with 6 bases separating them.